Listed below are T cell receptor beta chains from one sample, sequenced in a study of shared clonotypes between healthy human individuals. Profiled with immunoSEQ multiplex PCR; TCRdb holds only in-frame clones, not every one. The sample lists approximately 2,000,000 clones; about nine tenths were seen once. Specimen: naive CD4+ T cells from PBMCs. Receptor source: a young man in good health. Some clones in this sample may be carry-over from other donors' samples. The CDR3 runs from the conserved cysteine through the conserved F or W. The D gene is left open where the match is weak. Expanded clones are given a class, and other clones once, few, many or no size at all.

j_gene | v_gene | d_gene | abundance | CDR3aa
TRBJ2-1 | TRBV5-4 | TRBD2 | . | CASSLGLAGIYNEQFF
TRBJ1-1 | TRBV28 | . | . | CASRPVNTEAFF
TRBJ2-2 | TRBV2 | . | . | CASKEPGELFF
TRBJ1-1 | TRBV7-9 | . | . | CASSLERGGRTEAFF
TRBJ2-2 | TRBV5-5 | . | . | CASSQGGSWPGELFF
TRBJ2-7 | TRBV6-5 | . | . | CASSVPSLAYEQYF
TRBJ1-5 | TRBV9 | TRBD1 | . | CASSAGTGMGNQPQHF
TRBJ2-7 | TRBV28 | TRBD2 | . | CASSLGLAVYF
TRBJ2-7 | TRBV5-4 | TRBD2 | . | CASSPRTSGRDYEQYF
TRBJ1-1 | TRBV5-1 | . | . | CASSLLGKWGTEAFF
TRBJ1-5 | TRBV10-3 | TRBD1 | . | CAISEQGAVQPQHF
TRBJ2-1 | TRBV4-3 | . | . | CASSQDRGHEQFF
TRBJ1-2 | TRBV11-2 | TRBD1 | . | CASSINGGQNYGYTF
TRBJ1-3 | TRBV9 | TRBD1 | once | CASSVTGYSGNTIYF
TRBJ2-1 | TRBV14 | . | . | CASSQDALSAYNEQFF
TRBJ2-7 | TRBV25-1 | . | . | CASSEYGPYEQYF
TRBJ1-4 | TRBV2 | . | . | CASNTATTNEKLFF
TRBJ2-7 | TRBV18 | . | . | CASSPDRNNEQYF